Sequencing of this T cell receptor (beta chain) was carried out in a study of cytomegalovirus exposure and HLA in healthy donors. This clone was seen more than once but under ten times. No antigen is known for it. V was cut by 3 bases and J by 0 bases, with 10 bases left in between. CDR3 length equals 15 residues. CDR1 is SGHNT, CDR2 YYREEE, per germline (reference sequence). The primer mix had 60 Vbeta and 13 Jbeta primers. Profiled with immunoSEQ multiplex PCR; TCRdb holds only in-frame clones, not every one. The data contain around 150,000 clones, approximately 9% of them seen just once; the ten biggest clones take up 1.5% to 2%. General study findings and limits: Three chains linked to CMV were shown in vitro to be specific for CMV antigens.

The sample taken for sequencing was PBMCs. The TCR comes from a male donor in good health and CMV-seronegative. V and J are TRBV5-4 and TRBJ1-3; possibly TRBD1 for D (5 bases). CDR3 amino acids: CASSSKTGSGNTIYF. As DNA, the CDR3 is TGTGCCAGCAGCTCGAAAACAGGCTCTGGAAACACCATATATTTT.